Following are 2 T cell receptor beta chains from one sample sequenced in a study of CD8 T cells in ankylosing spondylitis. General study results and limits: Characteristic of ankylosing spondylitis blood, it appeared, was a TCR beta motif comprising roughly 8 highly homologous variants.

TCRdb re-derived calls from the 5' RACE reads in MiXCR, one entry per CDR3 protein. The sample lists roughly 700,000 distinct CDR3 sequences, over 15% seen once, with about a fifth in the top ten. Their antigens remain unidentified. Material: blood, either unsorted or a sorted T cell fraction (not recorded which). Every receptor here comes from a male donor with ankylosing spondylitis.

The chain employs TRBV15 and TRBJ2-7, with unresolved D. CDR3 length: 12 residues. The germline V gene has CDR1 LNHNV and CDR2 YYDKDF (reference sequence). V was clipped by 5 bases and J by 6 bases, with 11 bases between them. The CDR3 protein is CATSRTGGEQYF. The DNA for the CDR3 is TGTGCCACCAGCCGTACGGGCGGCGAGCAGTACTTC.

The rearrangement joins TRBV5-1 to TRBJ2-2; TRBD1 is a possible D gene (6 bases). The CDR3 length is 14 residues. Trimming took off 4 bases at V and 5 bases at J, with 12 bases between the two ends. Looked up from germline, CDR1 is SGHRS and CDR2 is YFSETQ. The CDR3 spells CASSVDSRTGELFF. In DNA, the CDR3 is TGCGCCAGCAGCGTGGACAGCAGAACCGGGGAGCTGTTTTTT.